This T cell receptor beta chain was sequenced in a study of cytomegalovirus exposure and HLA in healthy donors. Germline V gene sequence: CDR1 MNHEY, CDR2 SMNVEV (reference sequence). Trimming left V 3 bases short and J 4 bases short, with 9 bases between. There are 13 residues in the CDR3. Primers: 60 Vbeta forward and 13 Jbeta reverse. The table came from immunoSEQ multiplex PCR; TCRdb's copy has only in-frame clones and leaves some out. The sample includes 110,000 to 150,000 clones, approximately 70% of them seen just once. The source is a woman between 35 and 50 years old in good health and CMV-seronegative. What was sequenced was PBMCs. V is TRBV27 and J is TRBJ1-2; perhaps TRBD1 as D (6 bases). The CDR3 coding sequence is TGTGCCAGCAGTTTCGGCAGGGGCTATGGCTACACCTTC. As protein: CASSFGRGYGYTF.